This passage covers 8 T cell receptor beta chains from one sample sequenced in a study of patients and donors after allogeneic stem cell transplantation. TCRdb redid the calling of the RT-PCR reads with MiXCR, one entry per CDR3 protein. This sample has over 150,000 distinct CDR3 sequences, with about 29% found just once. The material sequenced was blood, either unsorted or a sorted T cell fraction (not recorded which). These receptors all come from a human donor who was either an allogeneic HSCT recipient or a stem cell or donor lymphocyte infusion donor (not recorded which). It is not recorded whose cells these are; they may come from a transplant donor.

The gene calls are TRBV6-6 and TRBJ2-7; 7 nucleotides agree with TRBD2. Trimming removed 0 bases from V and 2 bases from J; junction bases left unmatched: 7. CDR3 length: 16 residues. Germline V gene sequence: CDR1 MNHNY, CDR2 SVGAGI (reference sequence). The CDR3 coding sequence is TGTGCCAGCAGTTACTCGAGTTCCGCGGGAGCCTACGAGCAGTACTTC. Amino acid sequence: CASSYSSSAGAYEQYF.

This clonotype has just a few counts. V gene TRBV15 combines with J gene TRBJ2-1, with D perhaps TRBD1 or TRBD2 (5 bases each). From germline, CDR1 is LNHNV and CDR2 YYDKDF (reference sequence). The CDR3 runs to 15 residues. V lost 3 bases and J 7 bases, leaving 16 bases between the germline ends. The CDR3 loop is CATSRAGTLVNEQFF. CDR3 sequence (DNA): TGTGCCACCAGCAGGGCCGGGACCTTGGTTAATGAGCAGTTCTTC.

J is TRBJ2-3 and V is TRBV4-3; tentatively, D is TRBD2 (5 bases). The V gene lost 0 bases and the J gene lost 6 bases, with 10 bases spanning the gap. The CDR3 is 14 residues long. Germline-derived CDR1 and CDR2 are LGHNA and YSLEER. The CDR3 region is CASSQELLGDTQYF. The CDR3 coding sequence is TGCGCCAGCAGCCAAGAATTACTAGGCGATACGCAGTATTTT.

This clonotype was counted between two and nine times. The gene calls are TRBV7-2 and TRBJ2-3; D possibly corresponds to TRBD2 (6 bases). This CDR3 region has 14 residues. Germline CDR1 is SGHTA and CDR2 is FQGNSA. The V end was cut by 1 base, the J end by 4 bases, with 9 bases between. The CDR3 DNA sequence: TGTGCCAGCAGCTTAGGAGCGGGCTCAGATACGCAGTATTTT. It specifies CASSLGAGSDTQYF.

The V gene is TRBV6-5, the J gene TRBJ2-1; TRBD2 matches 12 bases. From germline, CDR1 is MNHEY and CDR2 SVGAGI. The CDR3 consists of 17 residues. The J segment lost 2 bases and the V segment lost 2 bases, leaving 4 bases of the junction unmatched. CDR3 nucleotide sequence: TGTGCCAGCAGTTACGCTGGACTAGCGGGGACCTACAATGAGCAGTTCTTC. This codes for CASSYAGLAGTYNEQFF.

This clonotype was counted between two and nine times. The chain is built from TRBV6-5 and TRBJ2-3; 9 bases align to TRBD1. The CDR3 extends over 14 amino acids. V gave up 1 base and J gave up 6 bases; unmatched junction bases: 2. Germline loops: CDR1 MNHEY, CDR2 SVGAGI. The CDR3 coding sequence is TGTGCCAGCAGTTACTACGGACAGGGGGATACGCAGTATTTT. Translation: CASSYYGQGDTQYF.

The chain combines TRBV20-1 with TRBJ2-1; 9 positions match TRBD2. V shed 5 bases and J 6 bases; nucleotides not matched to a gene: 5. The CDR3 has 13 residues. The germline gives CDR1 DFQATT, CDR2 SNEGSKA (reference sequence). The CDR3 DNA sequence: TGCAGTGCTCCGGGACTAGCTGCCAATGAGCAGTTCTTC. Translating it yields CSAPGLAANEQFF.

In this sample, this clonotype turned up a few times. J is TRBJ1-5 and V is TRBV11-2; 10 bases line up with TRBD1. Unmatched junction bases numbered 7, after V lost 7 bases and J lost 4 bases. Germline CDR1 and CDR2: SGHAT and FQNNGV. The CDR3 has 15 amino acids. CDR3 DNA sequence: TGTGCCAGCAAAAATCCGGGACAGGGGAATCAGCCCCAGCATTTT. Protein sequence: CASKNPGQGNQPQHF.